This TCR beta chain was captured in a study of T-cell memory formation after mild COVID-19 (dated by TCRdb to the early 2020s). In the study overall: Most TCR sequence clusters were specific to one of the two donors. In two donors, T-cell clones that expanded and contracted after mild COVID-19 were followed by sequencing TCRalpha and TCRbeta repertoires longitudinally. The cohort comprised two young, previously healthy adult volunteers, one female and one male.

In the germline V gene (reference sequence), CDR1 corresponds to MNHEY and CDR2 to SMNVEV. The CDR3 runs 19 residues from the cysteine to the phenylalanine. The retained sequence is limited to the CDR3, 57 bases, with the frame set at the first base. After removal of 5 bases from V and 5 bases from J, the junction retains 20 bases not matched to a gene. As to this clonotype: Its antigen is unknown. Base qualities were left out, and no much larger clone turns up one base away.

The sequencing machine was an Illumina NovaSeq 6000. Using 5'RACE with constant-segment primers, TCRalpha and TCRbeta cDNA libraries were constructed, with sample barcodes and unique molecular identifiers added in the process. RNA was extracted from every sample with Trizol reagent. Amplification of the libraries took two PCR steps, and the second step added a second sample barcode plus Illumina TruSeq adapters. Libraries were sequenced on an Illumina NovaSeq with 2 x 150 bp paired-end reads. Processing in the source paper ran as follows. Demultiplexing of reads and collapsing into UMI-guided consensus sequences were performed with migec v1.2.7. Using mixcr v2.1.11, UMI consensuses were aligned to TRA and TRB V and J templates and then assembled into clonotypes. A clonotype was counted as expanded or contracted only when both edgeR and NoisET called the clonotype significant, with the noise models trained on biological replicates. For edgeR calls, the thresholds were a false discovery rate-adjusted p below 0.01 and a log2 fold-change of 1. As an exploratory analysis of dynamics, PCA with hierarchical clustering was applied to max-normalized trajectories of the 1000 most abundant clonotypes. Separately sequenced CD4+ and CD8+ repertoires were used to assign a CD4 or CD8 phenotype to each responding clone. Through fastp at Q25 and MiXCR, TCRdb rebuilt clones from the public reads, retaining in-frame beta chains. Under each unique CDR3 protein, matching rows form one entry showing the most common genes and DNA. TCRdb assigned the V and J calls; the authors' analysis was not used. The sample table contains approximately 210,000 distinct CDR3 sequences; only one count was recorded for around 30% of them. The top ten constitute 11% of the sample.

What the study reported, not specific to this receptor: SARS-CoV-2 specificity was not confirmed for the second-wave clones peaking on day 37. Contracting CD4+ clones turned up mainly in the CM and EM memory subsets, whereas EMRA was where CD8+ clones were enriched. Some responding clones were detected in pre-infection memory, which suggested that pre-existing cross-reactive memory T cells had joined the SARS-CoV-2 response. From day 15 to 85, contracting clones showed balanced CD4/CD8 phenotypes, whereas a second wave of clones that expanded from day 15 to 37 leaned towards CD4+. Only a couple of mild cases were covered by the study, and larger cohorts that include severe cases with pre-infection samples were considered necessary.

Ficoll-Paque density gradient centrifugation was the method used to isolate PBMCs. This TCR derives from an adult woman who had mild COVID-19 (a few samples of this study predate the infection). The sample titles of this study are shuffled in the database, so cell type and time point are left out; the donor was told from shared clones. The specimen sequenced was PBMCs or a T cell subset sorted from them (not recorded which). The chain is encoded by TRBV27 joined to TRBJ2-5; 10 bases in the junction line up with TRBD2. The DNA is TGTGCCAGCAGTCCGCCCCCAAGGGCTAGCGGGGGCCTCGGGGAGACCCAGTACTTC. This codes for CASSPPPRASGGLGETQYF.